Listed below are T cell receptor beta chains from one sample, sequenced in a study of control samples from healthy donors and cancer patients. Only in-frame clones appear in the TCRdb table, and some are missing; sequencing was by immunoSEQ multiplex PCR. The table includes 130,000 to 150,000 clones, approximately 91% detected once. Input material: blood. These receptors were taken from a woman in her twenties or thirties in good health. The CDR3 runs from the conserved cysteine through the conserved F or W. Expanded clones get a size class; other rows say once, few or many, or leave the size out.

TRBV5-1	once	TRBJ2-7	CASSRDNSYEQYF
TRBV4-1	.	TRBJ2-2	CASSQDVGFRGELFF
TRBV6-6	.	TRBJ1-4	CASTPSGGSEKLFF
TRBV19	.	TRBJ2-1	CASSSPLLDSYNEQFF
TRBV7-6	.	TRBJ2-7	CASTLLETTREQYF
TRBV28	.	TRBJ1-4	CASKDGQREKLFF
TRBV4-1	.	TRBJ2-7	CASSESRGSGTYEQYF
TRBV28	.	TRBJ1-3	CASSYRNTIYF
TRBV15	.	TRBJ2-7	CATSRAPGGTYEQYF
TRBV7-2	.	TRBJ2-3	CASSFGRGDTQYF
TRBV30	.	TRBJ2-7	CAWSVPGGQDGEQYF
TRBV4-1	.	TRBJ2-3	CASSQEGAVFNWNTQYF
TRBV20-1	.	TRBJ2-5	CSASRVGETQYF
TRBV4-2	.	TRBJ2-7	CASSHNRDWEQYF
TRBV14	.	TRBJ2-7	CASSSRRSSYEQYF
TRBV27	.	TRBJ1-2	CASSRQGMSYTF
TRBV19	.	TRBJ1-2	CASSIATDRAGGYTF
TRBV11-2	once	TRBJ1-1	CASSDNGQGGNTEAFF
TRBV7-9	.	TRBJ1-2	CASSLGTGEDGYTF
TRBV2	.	TRBJ2-2	CASSESGAPNTGELFF
TRBV28	.	TRBJ1-2	CASSQRGRGGYGYTF
TRBV4-1	.	TRBJ2-3	CASSLPGEGGDTQYF
TRBV5-6	.	TRBJ2-1	CASSPNRAEQFF
TRBV7-2	.	TRBJ2-7	CASSLAAYEQYF
TRBV28	.	TRBJ2-1	CASSPRLAAKYNEQFF
TRBV6-1	.	TRBJ2-7	CASSEPGYEQYF
TRBV12-3/TRBV12-4	.	TRBJ2-7	CASSFGQGYEQYF
TRBV6-5	.	TRBJ2-3	CASGLASTDTQYF
TRBV5-1	once	TRBJ2-2	CASSVLLENSGELFF
TRBV30	.	TRBJ1-4	CAWGLGGEKLFF
TRBV5-1	.	TRBJ1-4	CASSTGTLQEKLFF
TRBV5-4	.	TRBJ1-6	CASSLGQLYNSPLHF
TRBV27	.	TRBJ1-1	CASSRTAMNTEAFF
TRBV11-2	.	TRBJ1-3	CASSLYRVDTIYF
TRBV2	.	TRBJ2-1	CASSQRGGGYEQFF
TRBV4-2	.	TRBJ2-2	CASSQIAGGPFTGELFF
TRBV7-2	.	TRBJ1-2	CASSAGNRNYGYTF
TRBV4-1	.	TRBJ1-6	CASSQVDILVYNSPLHF
TRBV28	.	TRBJ1-5	CASTLDRGNQPQHF
TRBV6-5	.	TRBJ1-2	CATARGYGYTF
TRBV7-9	few	TRBJ2-1	CASSQQGGGYNEQFF
TRBV6-1	.	TRBJ2-7	CASSDRQGASYEQYF
TRBV29-1	.	TRBJ2-3	CTTGGDTQYF
TRBV5-1	.	TRBJ2-1	CASSLEGTSVDNEQFF
TRBV18	few	TRBJ2-7	CASSRASSYEQYF
TRBV11-2	.	TRBJ1-2	CASSSYYVGYTF
TRBV30	.	TRBJ2-7	CAWATGTGRSEQYF
TRBV4-2	.	TRBJ1-2	CASSQDGTGGNYGYTF